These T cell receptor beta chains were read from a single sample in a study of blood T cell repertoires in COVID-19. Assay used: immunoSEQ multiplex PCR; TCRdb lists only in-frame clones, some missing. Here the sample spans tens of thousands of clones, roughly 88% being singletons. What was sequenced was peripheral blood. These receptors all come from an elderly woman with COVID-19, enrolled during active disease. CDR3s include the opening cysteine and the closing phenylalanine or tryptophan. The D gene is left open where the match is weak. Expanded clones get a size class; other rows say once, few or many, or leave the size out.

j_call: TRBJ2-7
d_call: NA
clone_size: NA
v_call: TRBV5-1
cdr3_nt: TGCGCCAGCAGCTCCTTGACAGACTACGAGCAGTACTTC
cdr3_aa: CASSSLTDYEQYF

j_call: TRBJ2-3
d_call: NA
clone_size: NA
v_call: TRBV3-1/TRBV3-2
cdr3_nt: TGTGCCAGCAGCCAAGATCTAGGCGACACAGATACGCAGTATTTT
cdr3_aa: CASSQDLGDTDTQYF

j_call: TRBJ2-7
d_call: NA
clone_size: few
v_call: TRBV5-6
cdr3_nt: TGTGCCAGCAGCTCTCCCAGGACCTACGAGCAGTACTTC
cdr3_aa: CASSSPRTYEQYF

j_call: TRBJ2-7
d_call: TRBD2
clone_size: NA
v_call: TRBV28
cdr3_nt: TGTGCCAGCAGACGGACTAGCGGGAGATCCTACGAGCAGTACTTC
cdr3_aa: CASRRTSGRSYEQYF

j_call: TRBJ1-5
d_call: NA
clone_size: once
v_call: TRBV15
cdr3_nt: TGTGCCACCAGCGAGGGTGGTGTGAGCAATCAGCCCCAGCATTTT
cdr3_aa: CATSEGGVSNQPQHF

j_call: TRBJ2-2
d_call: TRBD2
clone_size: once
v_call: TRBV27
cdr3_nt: TGTGCCAGCAGTTTATACGCTAGCGGGAGGGGAAGCGGCGGGGAGCTGTTTTTT
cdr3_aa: CASSLYASGRGSGGELFF

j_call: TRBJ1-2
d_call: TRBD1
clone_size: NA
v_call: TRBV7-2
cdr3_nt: TGTGCCAGCAGAAACGCAGGGGGCGTCAATGGCTACACCTTC
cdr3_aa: CASRNAGGVNGYTF

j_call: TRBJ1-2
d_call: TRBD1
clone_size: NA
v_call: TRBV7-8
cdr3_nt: TGTGCCAGCAGCCCCTCCCGGACAGGGGGGTATGGCTACACCTTC
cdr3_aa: CASSPSRTGGYGYTF

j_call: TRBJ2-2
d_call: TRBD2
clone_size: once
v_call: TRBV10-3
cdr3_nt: TGTGCCATCAGGCTAGCGGGGGGGCCGTTCGGGGAGCTGTTTTTT
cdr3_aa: CAIRLAGGPFGELFF

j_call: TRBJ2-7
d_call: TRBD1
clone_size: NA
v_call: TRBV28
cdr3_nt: TGTGCCAGCAGTTCTTACGGATATCGGGACAGGGAATACGAGCAGTACTTC
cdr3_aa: CASSSYGYRDREYEQYF

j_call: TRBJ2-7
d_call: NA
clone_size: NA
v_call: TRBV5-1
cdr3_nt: TGCGCCAGCAGATCTACAGGGTGGGAGAGCGAGCAGTACTTC
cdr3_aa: CASRSTGWESEQYF

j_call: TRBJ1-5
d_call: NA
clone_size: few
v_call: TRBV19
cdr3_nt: TGTGCCAGTAGTTACAGCCATAGTGGCAATCAGCCCCAGCATTTT
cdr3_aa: CASSYSHSGNQPQHF

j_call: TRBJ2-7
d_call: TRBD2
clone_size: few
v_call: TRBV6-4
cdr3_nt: TGTGCCAGCAGTCTTCTAGCGGGAGAGTCCTACGAGCAGTACTTC
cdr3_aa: CASSLLAGESYEQYF

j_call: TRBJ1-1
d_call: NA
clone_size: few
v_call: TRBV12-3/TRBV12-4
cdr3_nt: TGTGCCAGCAGTTTAATCTCTGAAGCTTTCTTT
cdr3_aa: CASSLISEAFF

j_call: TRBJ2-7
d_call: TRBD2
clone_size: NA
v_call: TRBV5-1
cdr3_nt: TGCGCCAGCAGCCTCCCGAATAGCGGGTCCTACGAGCAGTACTTC
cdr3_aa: CASSLPNSGSYEQYF

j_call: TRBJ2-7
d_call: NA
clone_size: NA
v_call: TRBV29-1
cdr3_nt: TGCAGCGTTGAAGGGCCAGTCTACGAGCAGTACTTC
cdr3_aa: CSVEGPVYEQYF

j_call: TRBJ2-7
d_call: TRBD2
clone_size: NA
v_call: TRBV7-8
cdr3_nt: TGTGCCAGCAGCACCGTAATGGGCGGGGGGGCCTACGAGCAGTACTTC
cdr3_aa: CASSTVMGGGAYEQYF

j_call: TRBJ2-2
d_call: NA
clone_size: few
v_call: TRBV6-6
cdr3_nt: TGTGCCAGCAGCCCAGGCCCCGGGGAGCTGTTTTTT
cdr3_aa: CASSPGPGELFF

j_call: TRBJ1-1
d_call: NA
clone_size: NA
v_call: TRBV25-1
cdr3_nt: TGTGCCAGCAGTGCAGGCCACGTGGCTGAAGCTTTCTTT
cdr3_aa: CASSAGHVAEAFF

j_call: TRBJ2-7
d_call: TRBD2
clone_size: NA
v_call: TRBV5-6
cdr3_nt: TGTGCCAGCAGTTTGGGACTAGCGGGATTATACGAGCAGTACTTC
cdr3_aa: CASSLGLAGLYEQYF

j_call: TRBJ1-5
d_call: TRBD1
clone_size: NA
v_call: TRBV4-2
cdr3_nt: TGTGCCAGCAGCCCTGGACAGGGAACGGGTCAGCCCCAGCATTTT
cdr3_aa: CASSPGQGTGQPQHF

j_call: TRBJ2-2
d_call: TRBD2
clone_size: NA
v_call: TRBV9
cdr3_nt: TGTGCCAGCAGCTTACACGATGGACTAGCGGGGATGAACACCGGGGAGCTGTTTTTT
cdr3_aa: CASSLHDGLAGMNTGELFF

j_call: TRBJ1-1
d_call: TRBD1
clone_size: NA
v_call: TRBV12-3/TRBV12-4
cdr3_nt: TGTGCCAGCAGTTTATACAGGGGGGCTGAAGCTTTCTTT
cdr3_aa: CASSLYRGAEAFF

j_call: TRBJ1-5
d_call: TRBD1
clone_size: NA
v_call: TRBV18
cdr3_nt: TGTGCCAGCTCACCGTTGGGACAGGGGGCTCATCAGCCCCAGCATTTT
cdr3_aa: CASSPLGQGAHQPQHF

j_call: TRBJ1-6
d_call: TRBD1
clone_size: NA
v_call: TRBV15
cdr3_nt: TGTGCCACCAGCCCTGGTCCGCAGGGGGATTATTCACCCCTCCACTTT
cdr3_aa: CATSPGPQGDYSPLHF

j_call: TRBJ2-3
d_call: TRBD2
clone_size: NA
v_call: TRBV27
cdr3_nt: TGTGCCAGCAGTTTATCGTGGGCGACTAGCGGGGGCACAGATACGCAGTATTTT
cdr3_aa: CASSLSWATSGGTDTQYF